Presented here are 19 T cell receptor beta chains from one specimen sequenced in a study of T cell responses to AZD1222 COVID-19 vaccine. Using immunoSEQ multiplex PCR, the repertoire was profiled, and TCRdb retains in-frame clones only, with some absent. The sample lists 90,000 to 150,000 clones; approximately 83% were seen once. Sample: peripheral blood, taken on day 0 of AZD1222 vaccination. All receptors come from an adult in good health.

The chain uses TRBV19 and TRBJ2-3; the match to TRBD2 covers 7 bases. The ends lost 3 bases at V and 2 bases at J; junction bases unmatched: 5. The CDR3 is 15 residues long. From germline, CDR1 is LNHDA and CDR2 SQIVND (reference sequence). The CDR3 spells CASSMTSSITDTQYF. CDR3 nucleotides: TGTGCCAGTAGTATGACTAGCAGCATCACAGATACGCAGTATTTT.

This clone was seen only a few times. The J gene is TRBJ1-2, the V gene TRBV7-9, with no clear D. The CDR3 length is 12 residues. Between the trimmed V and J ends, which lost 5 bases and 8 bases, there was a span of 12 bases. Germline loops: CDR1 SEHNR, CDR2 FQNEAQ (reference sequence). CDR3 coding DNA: TGTGCCAGCAGCACCGGGCCCGAGGGCTACACCTTC. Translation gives CASSTGPEGYTF.

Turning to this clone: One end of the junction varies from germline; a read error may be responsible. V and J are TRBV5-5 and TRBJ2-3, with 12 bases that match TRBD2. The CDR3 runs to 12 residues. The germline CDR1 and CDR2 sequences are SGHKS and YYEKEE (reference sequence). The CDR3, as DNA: TGTGCCAGCAGCTTGACGACTAGCGGGAGCTTTTTT. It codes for CASSLTTSGSFF.

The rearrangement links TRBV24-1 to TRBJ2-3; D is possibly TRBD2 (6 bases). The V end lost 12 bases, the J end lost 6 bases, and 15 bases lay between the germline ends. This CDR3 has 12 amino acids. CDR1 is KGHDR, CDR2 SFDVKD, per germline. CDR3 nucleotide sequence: TGTGCCGCCGGGGTGGAGGGCGATACGCAGTATTTT. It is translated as CAAGVEGDTQYF.

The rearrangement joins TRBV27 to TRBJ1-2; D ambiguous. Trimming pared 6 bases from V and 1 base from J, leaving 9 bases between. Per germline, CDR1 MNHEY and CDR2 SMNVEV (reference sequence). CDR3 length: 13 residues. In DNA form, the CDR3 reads TGTGCCAGCAGCATGCAGTTTAACTATGGCTACACCTTC. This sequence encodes CASSMQFNYGYTF.

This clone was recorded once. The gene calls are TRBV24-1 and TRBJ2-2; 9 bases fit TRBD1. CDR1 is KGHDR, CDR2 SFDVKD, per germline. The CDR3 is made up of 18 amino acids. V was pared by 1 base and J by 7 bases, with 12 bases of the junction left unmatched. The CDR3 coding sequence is TGTGCCACCAGTGATTTCGGTGGGACAGGGATCACCGGCGGGGAGCTGTTTTTT. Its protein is CATSDFGGTGITGGELFF.

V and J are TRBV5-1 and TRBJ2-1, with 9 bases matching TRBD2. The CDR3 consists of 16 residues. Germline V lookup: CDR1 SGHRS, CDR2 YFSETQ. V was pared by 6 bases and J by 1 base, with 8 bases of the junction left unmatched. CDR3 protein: CASIVASGMSYNEQFF. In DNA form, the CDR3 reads TGCGCCAGCATCGTGGCTAGCGGGATGTCCTACAATGAGCAGTTCTTC.

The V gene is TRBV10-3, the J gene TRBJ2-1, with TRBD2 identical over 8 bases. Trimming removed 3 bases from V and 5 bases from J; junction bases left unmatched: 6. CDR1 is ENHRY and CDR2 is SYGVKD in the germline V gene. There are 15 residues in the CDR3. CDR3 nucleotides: TGTGCCATCAGTGATGGTAGCGGGGCCGACAATGAGCAGTTCTTC. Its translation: CAISDGSGADNEQFF.

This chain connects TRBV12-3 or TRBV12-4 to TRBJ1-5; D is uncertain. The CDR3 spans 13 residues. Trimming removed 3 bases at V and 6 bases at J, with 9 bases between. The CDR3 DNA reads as TGTGCCAGCAGTTTTGAAGAGGGTCAGCCCCAGCATTTT. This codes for CASSFEEGQPQHF.

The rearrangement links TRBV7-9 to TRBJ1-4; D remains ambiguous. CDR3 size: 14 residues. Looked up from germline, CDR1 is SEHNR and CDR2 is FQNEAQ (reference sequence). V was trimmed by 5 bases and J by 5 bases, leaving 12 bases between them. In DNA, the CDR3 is TGTGCCAGCAGCCTCAGGATAGGGAATGAAAAACTGTTTTTT. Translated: CASSLRIGNEKLFF.

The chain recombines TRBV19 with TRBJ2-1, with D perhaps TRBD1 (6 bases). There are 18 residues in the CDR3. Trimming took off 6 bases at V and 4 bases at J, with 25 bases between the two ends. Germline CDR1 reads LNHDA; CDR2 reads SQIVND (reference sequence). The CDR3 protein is CASRANMNRAGRYNEQFF. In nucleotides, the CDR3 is TGTGCCAGTAGGGCAAATATGAACAGGGCAGGTCGGTACAATGAGCAGTTCTTC. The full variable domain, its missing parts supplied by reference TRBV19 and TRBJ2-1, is DGGITQSPKYLFRKEGQNVTLSCEQNLNHDAMYWYRQDPGQGLRLIYYSQIVNDFQKGDIAEGYSVSREKKESFPLTVTSAQKNPTAFYLCASRANMNRAGRYNEQFFGPGTRLTVL.

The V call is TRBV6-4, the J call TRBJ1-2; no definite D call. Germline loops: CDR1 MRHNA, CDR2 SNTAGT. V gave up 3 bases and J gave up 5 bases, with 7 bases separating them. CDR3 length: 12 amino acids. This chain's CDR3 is CASSEGRYGYTF. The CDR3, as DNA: TGTGCCAGCAGTGAGGGTAGATATGGCTACACCTTC.

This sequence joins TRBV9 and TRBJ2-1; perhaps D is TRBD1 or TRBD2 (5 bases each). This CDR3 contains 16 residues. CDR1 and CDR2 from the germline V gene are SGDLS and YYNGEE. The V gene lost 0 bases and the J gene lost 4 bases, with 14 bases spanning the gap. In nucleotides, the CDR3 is TGTGCCAGCAGCGTAGAAGGTCAGGGAGCTTACAATGAGCAGTTCTTC. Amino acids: CASSVEGQGAYNEQFF.

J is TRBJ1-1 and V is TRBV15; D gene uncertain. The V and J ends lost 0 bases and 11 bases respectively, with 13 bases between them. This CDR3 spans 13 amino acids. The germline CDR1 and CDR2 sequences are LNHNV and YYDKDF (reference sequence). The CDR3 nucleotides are TGTGCCACCAGCAGAGAAAGACTAACGGGGGCTTTCTTT. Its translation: CATSRERLTGAFF.

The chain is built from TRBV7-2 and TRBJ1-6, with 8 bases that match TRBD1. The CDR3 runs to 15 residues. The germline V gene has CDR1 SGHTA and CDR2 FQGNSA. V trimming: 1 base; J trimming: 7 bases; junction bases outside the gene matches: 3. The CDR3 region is CASSLVTGVNSPLHF. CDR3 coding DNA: TGTGCCAGCAGCTTAGTGACAGGGGTGAATTCACCCCTCCACTTT.

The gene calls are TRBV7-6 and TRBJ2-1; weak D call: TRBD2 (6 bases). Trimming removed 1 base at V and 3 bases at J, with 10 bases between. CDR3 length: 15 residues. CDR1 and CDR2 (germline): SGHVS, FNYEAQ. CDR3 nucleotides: TGTGCCAGCAGCTTAGACCTCGGGAGCTACAATGAGCAGTTCTTC. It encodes CASSLDLGSYNEQFF.

CDR3 loop: CASSSIAGVFADTQYF. Written as DNA, the CDR3 is TGTGCCAGCAGCTCCATAGCGGGAGTCTTCGCAGATACGCAGTATTTT. This sequence joins TRBV7-9 and TRBJ2-3; 9 bases map to TRBD2. This CDR3 is built from 16 residues. With 4 bases clipped from V and 4 bases from J, the junction kept 9 bases outside the gene matches. Germline V gene sequence: CDR1 SEHNR, CDR2 FQNEAQ (reference sequence). Drawing the rest from reference TRBV7-9 and TRBJ2-3, the complete variable domain is DTGVSQNPRHKITKRGQNVTFRCDPISEHNRLYWYRQTLGQGPEFLTYFQNEAQLEKSRLLSDRFSAERPKGSFSTLEIQRTEQGDSAMYLCASSSIAGVFADTQYFGPGTRLTVL.

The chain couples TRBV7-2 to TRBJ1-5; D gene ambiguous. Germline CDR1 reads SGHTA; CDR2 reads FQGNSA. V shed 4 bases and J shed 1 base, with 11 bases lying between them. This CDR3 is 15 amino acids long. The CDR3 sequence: CASSYTVESNQPQHF. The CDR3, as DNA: TGTGCCAGCAGCTATACGGTGGAGAGCAATCAGCCCCAGCATTTT.

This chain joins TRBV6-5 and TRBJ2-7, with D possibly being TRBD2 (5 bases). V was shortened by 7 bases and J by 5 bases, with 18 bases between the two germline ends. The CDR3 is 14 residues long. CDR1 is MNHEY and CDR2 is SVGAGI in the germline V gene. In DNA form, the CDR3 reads TGTGCCAGCACCCCCGGGGTATCCGAGAACGAGCAGTACTTC. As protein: CASTPGVSENEQYF.